These 14 T cell receptor beta chains were sequenced from one sample in a study of T-cell reconstitution after alpha-beta-depleted transplantation in children. The TCRbeta library incorporated unique molecular identifiers. TCRdb reprocessed the PCR reads via MiXCR and lists one record per CDR3 protein. The sample includes 600,000 to 700,000 distinct CDR3 sequences, about an eighth of them seen just once. Source: PBMCs, taken before TCRalphabeta/CD19-depleted stem cell transplant. Receptors originate from a girl aged 2 to 9 with congenital amegakaryocytic thrombocytopenia, due to receive a stem cell transplant.

This clonotype was counted many times. The chain combines TRBV6-1 with TRBJ2-2; D tentatively fits TRBD1 or TRBD2 (5 bases each). Germline V gene data show CDR1 as MNHNS and CDR2 as SASEGT. V was clipped by 10 bases and J by 1 base, with 10 bases between them. This CDR3 has 13 residues. The DNA of the CDR3 is TGTGCCACCAGGGACGGGAACACCGGGGAGCTGTTTTTT. It yields the protein CATRDGNTGELFF.

There are many counts of this clonotype. V usage is TRBV29-1 and J usage is TRBJ1-2, with no clear D. Germline CDR1 and CDR2: SQVTM and ANQGSEA. The germline V and J ends were trimmed by 4 bases and 4 bases, with 13 bases remaining between them. The length of the CDR3 is 13 residues. CDR3 region: CSVALVSAYGYTF. CDR3 sequence (DNA): TGCAGCGTTGCCCTGGTTTCGGCCTATGGCTACACCTTC.

Many counts were recorded for this clonotype. This chain joins TRBV20-1 and TRBJ2-1; no definite D call. This CDR3 spans 15 amino acids. Trimming pared 3 bases from V and 1 base from J, leaving 13 bases between. The germline CDR1 and CDR2 sequences are DFQATT and SNEGSKA (reference sequence). This CDR3 reads CSASEFRSSYNEQFF. CDR3 in DNA: TGCAGTGCTAGTGAATTTCGTAGTTCCTACAATGAGCAGTTCTTC.

This clonotype was picked up many times. This sequence joins TRBV5-1 and TRBJ2-6; D is possibly TRBD1 (5 bases). Germline V gives CDR1 SGHRS, CDR2 YFSETQ. The CDR3 is made up of 17 amino acids. V dropped 5 bases and J dropped 1 base, with 16 bases sitting between them. CDR3: CASSPTGPLSGANVLTF. CDR3 bases: TGCGCCAGCAGTCCTACAGGCCCTCTTTCTGGGGCCAACGTCCTGACTTTC. Drawing the rest from reference TRBV5-1 and TRBJ2-6, the complete variable domain is KAGVTQTPRYLIKTRGQQVTLSCSPISGHRSVSWYQQTPGQGLQFLFEYFSETQRNKGNFPGRFSGRQFSNSRSEMNVSTLELGDSALYLCASSPTGPLSGANVLTFGAGSRLTVL.

This clonotype was found many times. The chain combines TRBV10-1 with TRBJ1-1, with D perhaps matching TRBD1 (6 bases). This CDR3 is 13 amino acids long. Germline V gene lookup returns CDR1 WNHNN and CDR2 SYGVQD (reference sequence). Trimming stripped 3 bases from V and 3 bases from J, with 8 bases between. CDR3 in amino acids: CASSDPGDTEAFF. The CDR3 coding sequence is TGCGCCAGCAGTGATCCAGGGGACACTGAAGCTTTCTTT.

The rearrangement links TRBV2 to TRBJ2-1; D unclear. This CDR3 region has 12 residues. From germline, CDR1 is SNHLY and CDR2 FYNNEI. V shed 0 bases and J shed 8 bases, with 5 bases lying between them. The CDR3, as DNA: TGTGCCAGCAGTGAAGCGGGGTATGAGCAGTTCTTC. It encodes CASSEAGYEQFF.

In regard to this clonotype: Without the conserved terminal phenylalanine or tryptophan, this CDR3 likely stems from a read error. The chain joins TRBV10-2 to TRBJ2-7, with TRBD1 as a possible D gene (6 bases). The V gene lost 6 bases and the J gene lost 5 bases, with 11 bases spanning the gap. This CDR3 has 12 residues. The V gene's germline CDR1 is WSHSY and CDR2 SAAADI. In DNA, the CDR3 is TGCGCCAGCAGCGACAGGCCTCACGAGCAGTACTTG. Protein: CASSDRPHEQYL.

A word on this clonotype: Being one base from a much bigger clone, this may be a read error. The rearrangement uses TRBV15 and TRBJ2-3; D is ambiguous. This CDR3 is built from 16 residues. The germline V gene encodes CDR1 LNHNV and CDR2 YYDKDF (reference sequence). As DNA, the CDR3 is TGTGCCACCAGCAGATATGGCAGTGCCAGCACAGATACGCAGAATTTT. This codes for CATSRYGSASTDTQNF.

This clonotype has at least ten counts. CDR3: CASSDWTGAAYNEQFF. The CDR3 region has the DNA TGTGCCAGCAGCGACTGGACAGGGGCTGCCTACAATGAGCAGTTCTTC. The rearrangement links TRBV7-9 to TRBJ2-1, with 9 nucleotides matching TRBD1. V dropped 5 bases and J dropped 2; count of bases not matched to a gene: 7. CDR1 and CDR2 (germline): SEHNR, FQNEAQ (reference sequence). CDR3 length equals 16 residues.

The chain recombines TRBV5-1 with TRBJ1-4; TRBD1 matches 9 bases. This CDR3 has 15 residues. V trimming: 2 bases; J trimming: 8 bases; junction bases outside the gene matches: 7. Germline V gene data show CDR1 as SGHRS and CDR2 as YFSETQ. The CDR3 here is CASSLDGDRVEKLFF. DNA of the CDR3: TGCGCCAGCAGCTTAGATGGGGACAGGGTCGAAAAACTGTTTTTT.

This clonotype occurred a few times. The chain couples TRBV5-1 to TRBJ2-7; D is unresolved. CDR3 size: 13 residues. CDR1 is SGHRS, CDR2 YFSETQ, per germline. V gave up 4 bases and J gave up 7 bases, with 15 bases separating them. The CDR3 loop reads CASSVTRFGEQYF. Here the CDR3 DNA reads TGCGCCAGCAGCGTGACCCGGTTTGGTGAGCAGTACTTC.

This clonotype showed up many times. The chain couples TRBV20-1 to TRBJ2-1; a possible D gene is TRBD2 (7 bases). Trimming removed 6 bases from V and 7 bases from J, with 19 bases in between. Germline loops: CDR1 DFQATT, CDR2 SNEGSKA (reference sequence). This CDR3 has 14 amino acids. DNA of the CDR3: TGCAGTGCGCTAGCGGATCAGGGGTTAAATGAGCAGTTCTTC. Translated, it gives CSALADQGLNEQFF.

This clonotype showed up many times. The chain links TRBV29-1 to TRBJ1-1, with D possibly matching TRBD1 (5 bases). The CDR3 loop spans 13 amino acids. Deletions cut 7 bases from V and 0 bases from J, with 12 bases between. The germline V gene encodes CDR1 SQVTM and CDR2 ANQGSEA. The CDR3 sequence: CSARQLMNTEAFF. The CDR3 DNA follows: TGCAGCGCCCGACAGCTTATGAACACTGAAGCTTTCTTT.

The V and J genes are TRBV7-9 and TRBJ1-4; tentative D call: TRBD1 (5 bases). Germline-derived CDR1 and CDR2 are SEHNR and FQNEAQ (reference sequence). This CDR3 spans 16 amino acids. Trimming took 1 base from V and 7 from J, leaving 16 bases between them. CDR3 protein: CASSLGWAREREKLFF. The CDR3 nucleotides read TGTGCCAGCAGCTTAGGTTGGGCCAGGGAGCGTGAAAAACTGTTTTTT.